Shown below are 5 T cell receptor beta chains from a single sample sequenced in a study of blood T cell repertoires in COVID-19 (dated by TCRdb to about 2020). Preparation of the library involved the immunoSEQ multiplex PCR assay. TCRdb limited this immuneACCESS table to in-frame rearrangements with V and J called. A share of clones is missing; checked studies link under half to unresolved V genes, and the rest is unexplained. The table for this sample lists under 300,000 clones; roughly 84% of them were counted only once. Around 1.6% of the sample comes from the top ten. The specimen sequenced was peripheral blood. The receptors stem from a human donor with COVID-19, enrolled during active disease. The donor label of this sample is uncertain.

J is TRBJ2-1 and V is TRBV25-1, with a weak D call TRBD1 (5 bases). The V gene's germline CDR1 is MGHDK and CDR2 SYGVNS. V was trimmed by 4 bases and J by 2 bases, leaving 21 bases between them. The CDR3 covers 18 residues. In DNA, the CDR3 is TGTGCCAGCAGTGGACAACCTCAGGGTCGGGTCGCCTACAATGAGCAGTTCTTC. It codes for CASSGQPQGRVAYNEQFF.

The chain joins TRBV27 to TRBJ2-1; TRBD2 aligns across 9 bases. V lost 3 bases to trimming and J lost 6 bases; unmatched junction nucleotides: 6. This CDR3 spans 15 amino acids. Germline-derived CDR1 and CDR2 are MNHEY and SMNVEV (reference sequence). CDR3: CASSFRTSAANEQFF. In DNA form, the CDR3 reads TGTGCCAGCAGTTTCCGGACTAGCGCGGCCAATGAGCAGTTCTTC.

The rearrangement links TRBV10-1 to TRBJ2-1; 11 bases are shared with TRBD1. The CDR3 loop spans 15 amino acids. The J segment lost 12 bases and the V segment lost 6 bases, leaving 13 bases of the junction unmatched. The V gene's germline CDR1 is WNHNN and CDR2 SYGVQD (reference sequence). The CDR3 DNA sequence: TGCGCCAGCAGGGCGGCCGGGACAGGGGGGAGTAGGCAGTTCTTC. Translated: CASRAAGTGGSRQFF.

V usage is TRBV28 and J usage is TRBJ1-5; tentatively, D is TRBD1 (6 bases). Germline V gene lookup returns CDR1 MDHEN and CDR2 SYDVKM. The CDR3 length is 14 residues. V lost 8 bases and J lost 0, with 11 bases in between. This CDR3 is CASRDTNSNQPQHF. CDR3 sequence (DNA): TGTGCCAGCCGGGACACTAATAGCAATCAGCCCCAGCATTTT.

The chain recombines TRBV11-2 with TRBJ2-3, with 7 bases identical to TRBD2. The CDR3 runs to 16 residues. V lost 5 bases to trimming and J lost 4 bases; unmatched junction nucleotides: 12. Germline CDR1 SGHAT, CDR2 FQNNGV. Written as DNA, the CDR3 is TGTGCCAGCAGCATCCACCCGGGACTAAGTTCAGATACGCAGTATTTT. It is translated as CASSIHPGLSSDTQYF.